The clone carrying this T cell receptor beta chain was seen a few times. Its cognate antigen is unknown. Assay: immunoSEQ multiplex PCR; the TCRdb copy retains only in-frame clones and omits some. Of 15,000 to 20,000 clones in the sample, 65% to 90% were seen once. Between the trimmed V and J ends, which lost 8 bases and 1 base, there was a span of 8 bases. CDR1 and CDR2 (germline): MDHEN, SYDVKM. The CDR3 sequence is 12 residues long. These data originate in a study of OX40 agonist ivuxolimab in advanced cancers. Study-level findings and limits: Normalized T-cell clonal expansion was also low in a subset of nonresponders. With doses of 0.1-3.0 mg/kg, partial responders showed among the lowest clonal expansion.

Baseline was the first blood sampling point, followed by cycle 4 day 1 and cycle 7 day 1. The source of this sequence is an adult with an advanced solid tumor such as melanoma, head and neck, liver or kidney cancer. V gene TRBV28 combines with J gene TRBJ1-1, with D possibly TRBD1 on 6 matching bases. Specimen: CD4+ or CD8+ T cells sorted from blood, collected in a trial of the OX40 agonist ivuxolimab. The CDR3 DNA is TGTGCCAGCCGACAGGCGAACACTGAAGCTTTCTTT. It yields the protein CASRQANTEAFF.